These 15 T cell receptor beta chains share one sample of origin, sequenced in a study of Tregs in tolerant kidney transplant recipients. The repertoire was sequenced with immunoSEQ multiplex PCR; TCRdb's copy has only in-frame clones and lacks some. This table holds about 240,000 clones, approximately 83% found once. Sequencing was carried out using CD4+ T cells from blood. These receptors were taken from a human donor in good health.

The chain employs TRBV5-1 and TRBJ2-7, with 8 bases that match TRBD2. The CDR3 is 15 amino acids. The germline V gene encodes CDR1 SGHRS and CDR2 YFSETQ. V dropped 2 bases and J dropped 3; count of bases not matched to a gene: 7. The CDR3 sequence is CASSFGPGGYYEQYF. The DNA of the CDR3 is TGCGCCAGCAGCTTTGGACCGGGAGGGTACTACGAGCAGTACTTC.

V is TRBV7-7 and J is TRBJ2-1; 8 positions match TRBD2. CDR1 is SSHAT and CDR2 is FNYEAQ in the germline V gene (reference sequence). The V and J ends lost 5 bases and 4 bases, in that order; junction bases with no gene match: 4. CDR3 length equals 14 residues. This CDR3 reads CASSVSGGYNEQFF. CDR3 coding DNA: TGTGCCAGCAGCGTGTCGGGAGGGTACAATGAGCAGTTCTTC.

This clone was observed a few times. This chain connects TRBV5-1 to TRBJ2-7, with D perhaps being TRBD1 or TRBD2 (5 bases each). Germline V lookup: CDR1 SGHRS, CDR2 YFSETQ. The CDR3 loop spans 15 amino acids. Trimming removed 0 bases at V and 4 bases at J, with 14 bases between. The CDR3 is CASSLGAGRAYEQYF. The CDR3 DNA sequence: TGCGCCAGCAGCTTGGGGGCAGGGCGGGCGTACGAGCAGTACTTC.

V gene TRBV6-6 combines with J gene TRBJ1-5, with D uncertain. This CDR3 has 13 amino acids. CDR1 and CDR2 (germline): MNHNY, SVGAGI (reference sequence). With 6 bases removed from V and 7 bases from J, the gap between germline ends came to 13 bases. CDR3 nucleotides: TGTGCCAGCAGCCTGGGGAGTAGCCAGCCCCAGCATTTT. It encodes CASSLGSSQPQHF.

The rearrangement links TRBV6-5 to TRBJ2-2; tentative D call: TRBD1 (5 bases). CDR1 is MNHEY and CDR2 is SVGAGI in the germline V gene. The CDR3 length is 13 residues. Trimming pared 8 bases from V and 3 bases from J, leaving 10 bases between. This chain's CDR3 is CASEGADTGELFF. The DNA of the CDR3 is TGTGCCAGCGAAGGGGCCGACACCGGGGAGCTGTTTTTT.

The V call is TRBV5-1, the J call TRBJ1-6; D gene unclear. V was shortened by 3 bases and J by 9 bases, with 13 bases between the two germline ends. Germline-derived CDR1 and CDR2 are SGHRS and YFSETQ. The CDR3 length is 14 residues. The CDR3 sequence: CASSSDAVSSPLHF. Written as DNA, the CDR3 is TGCGCCAGCAGCTCGGACGCGGTTAGTTCACCCCTCCACTTT.

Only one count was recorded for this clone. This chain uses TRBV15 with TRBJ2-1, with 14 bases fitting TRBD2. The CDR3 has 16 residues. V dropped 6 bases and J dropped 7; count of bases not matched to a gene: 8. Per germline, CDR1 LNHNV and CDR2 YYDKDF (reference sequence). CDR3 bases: TGTGCCACCAGTTCCGGGACTAGCGGGAGTCGAAATGAGCAGTTCTTC. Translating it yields CATSSGTSGSRNEQFF. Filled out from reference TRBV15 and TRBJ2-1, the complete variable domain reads DAMVIQNPRYQVTQFGKPVTLSCSQTLNHNVMYWYQQKSSQAPKLLFHYYDKDFNNEADTPDNFQSRRPNTSFCFLDIRSPGLGDTAMYLCATSSGTSGSRNEQFFGPGTRLTVL.

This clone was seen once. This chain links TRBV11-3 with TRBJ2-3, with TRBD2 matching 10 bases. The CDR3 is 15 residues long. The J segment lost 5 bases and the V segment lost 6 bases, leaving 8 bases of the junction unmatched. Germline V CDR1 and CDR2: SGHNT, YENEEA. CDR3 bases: TGTGCCAGCAGTCGAAAAGGACTAGCGGAAGATACGCAGTATTTT. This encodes CASSRKGLAEDTQYF.

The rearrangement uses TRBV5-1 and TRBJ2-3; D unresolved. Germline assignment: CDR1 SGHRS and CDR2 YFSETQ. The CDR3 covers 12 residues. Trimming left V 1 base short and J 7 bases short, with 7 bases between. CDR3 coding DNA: TGCGCCAGCAGCTTGACAGAGAATACGCAGTATTTT. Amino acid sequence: CASSLTENTQYF.

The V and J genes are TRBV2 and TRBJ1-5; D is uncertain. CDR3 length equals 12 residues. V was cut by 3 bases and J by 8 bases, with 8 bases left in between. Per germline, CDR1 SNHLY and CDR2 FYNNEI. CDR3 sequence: CASSESREPQHF. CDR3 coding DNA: TGTGCCAGCAGTGAGTCGAGGGAGCCCCAGCATTTT.

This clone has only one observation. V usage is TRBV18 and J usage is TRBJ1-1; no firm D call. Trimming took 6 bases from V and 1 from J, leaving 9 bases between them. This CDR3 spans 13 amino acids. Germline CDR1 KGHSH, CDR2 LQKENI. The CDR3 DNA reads TGTGCCAGCTCGAGAGACGGGAACACTGAAGCTTTCTTT. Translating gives CASSRDGNTEAFF.

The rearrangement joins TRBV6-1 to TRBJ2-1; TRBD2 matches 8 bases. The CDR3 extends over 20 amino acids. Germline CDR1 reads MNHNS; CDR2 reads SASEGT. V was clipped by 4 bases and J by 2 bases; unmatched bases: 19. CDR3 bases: TGTGCCAGCAGTGCCGACCTAGCGGGCCCCAGAGTTTATCCCTACAATGAGCAGTTCTTC. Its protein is CASSADLAGPRVYPYNEQFF.

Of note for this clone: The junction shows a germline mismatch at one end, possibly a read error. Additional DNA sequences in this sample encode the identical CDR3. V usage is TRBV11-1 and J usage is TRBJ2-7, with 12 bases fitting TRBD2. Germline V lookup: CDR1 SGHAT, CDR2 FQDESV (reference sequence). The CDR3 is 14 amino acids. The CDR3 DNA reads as TGCGCCAGCAGCTGGACTAGCGGGGATTACGAGCAGTACTTC. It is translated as CASSWTSGDYEQYF. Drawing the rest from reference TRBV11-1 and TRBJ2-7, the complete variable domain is EAEVAQSPRYKITEKSQAVAFWCDPISGHATLYWYRQILGQGPELLVQFQDESVVDDSQLPKDRFSAERLKGVDSTLKIQPAELGDSAMYLCASSWTSGDYEQYFGPGTRLTVT.

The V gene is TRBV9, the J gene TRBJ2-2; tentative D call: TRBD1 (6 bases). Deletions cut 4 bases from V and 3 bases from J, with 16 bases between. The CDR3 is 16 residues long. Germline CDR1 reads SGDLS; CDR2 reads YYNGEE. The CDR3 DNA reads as TGTGCCAGCAGCTTACAGGGTGCACCGGACACCGGGGAGCTGTTTTTT. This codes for CASSLQGAPDTGELFF.

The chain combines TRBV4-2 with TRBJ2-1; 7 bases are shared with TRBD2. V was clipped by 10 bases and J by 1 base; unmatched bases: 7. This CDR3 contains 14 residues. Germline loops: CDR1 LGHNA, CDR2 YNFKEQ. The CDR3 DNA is TGTGCCACCTCGTACGGGGGGTCCTACAATGAGCAGTTCTTC. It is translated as CATSYGGSYNEQFF.